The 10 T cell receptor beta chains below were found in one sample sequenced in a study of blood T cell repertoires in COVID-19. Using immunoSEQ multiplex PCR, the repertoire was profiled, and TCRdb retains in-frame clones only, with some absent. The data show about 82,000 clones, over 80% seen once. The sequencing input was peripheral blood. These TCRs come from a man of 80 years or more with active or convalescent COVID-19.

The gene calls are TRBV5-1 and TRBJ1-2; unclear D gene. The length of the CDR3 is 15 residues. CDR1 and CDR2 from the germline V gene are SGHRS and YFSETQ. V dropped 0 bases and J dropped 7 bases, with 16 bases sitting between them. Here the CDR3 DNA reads TGCGCCAGCAGCTTGGTGGCGGGCGCGGGCTCTGGCTACACCTTC. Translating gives CASSLVAGAGSGYTF.

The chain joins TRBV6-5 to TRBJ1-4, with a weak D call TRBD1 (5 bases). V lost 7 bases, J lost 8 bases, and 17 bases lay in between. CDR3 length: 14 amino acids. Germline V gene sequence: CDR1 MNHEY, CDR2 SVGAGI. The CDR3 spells CASTGAGEVEKLFF. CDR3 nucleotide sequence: TGTGCCAGCACTGGGGCGGGGGAAGTAGAAAAACTGTTTTTT.

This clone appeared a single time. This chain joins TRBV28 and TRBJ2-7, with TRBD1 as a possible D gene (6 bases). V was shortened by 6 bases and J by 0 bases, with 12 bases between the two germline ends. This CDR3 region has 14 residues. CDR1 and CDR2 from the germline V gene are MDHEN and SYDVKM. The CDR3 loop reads CASSRGGYSYEQYV. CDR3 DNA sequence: TGTGCCAGCAGCCGAGGGGGATACTCCTACGAGCAGTACGTC.

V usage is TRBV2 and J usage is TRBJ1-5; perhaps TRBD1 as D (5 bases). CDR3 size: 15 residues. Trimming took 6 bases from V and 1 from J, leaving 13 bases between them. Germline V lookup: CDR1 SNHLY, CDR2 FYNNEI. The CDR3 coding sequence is TGTGCCAGCAGCCGGAGGGAGGGGAGCAATCAGCCCCAGCATTTT. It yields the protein CASSRREGSNQPQHF.

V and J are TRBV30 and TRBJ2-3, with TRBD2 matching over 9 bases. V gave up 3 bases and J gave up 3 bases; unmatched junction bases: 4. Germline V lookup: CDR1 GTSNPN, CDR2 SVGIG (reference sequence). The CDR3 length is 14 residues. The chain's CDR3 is CAWRLAGATDTQYF. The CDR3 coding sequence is TGTGCCTGGAGGTTAGCGGGAGCTACAGATACGCAGTATTTT.

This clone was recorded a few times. The CDR3 coding sequence is TGCGCCAGCAGCCAACCCCCCGGCGGGGGATTTGTTGAAAAACTGTTTTTT. Translating it yields CASSQPPGGGFVEKLFF. The J gene is TRBJ1-4, the V gene TRBV4-1; D perhaps matches TRBD1 (5 bases). Germline assignment: CDR1 MGHRA and CDR2 YSYEKL. The V gene lost 2 bases and the J gene lost 7 bases, with 20 bases spanning the gap. The CDR3 runs to 17 residues.

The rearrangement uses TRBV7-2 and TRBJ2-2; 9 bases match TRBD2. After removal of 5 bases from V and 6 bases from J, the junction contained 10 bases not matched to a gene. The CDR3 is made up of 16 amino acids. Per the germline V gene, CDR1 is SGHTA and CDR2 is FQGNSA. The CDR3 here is CASSTPAGGPAGELFF. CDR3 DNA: TGTGCCAGCAGCACCCCGGCGGGAGGGCCCGCCGGGGAGCTGTTTTTT.

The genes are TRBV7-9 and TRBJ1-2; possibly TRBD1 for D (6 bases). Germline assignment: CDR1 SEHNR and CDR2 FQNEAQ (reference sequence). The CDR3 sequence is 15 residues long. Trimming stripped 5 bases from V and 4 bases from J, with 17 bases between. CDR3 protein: CASSTMGGQSYGYTF. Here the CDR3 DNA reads TGTGCCAGCAGCACTATGGGGGGGCAGAGCTATGGCTACACCTTC.

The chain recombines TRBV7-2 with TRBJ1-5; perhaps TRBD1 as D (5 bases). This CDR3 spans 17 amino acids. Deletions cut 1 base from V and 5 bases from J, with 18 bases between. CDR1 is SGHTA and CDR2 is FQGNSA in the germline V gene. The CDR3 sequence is CASSLGVAGDGDQPQHF. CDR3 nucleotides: TGTGCCAGCAGCTTAGGGGTTGCGGGGGACGGAGATCAGCCCCAGCATTTT.

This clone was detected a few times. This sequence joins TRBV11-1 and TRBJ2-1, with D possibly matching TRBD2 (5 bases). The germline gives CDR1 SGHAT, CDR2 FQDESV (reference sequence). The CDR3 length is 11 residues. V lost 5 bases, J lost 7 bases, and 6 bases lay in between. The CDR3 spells CASSPGNEQFF. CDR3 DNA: TGTGCCAGCAGCCCGGGAAATGAGCAGTTCTTC.